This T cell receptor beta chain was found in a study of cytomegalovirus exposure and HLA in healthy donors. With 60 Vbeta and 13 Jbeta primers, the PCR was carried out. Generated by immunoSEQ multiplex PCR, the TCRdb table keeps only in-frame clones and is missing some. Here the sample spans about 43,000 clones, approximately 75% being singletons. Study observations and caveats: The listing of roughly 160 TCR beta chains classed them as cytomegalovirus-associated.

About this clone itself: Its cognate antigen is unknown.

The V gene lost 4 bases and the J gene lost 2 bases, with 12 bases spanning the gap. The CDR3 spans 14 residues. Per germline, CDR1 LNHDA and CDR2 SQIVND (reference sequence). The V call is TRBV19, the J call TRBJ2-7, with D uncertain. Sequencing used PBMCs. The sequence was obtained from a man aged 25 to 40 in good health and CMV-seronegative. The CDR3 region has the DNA TGTGCCAGTAGTAGAAGTTACACCGCCTACGAGCAGTACTTC. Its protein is CASSRSYTAYEQYF.